This is a list of T cell receptor beta chains from one sample in a study of blood T cell repertoires in COVID-19. TCRdb's table, derived via immunoSEQ multiplex PCR, lists solely in-frame clones and lacks some. The sample includes roughly 200,000 clones, about 91% of them seen just once. The sample comprised peripheral blood. The receptors come from a man aged 18 to 35 with active or convalescent COVID-19. Both conserved end residues are part of each CDR3. The D gene is left open where the match is weak. Size is stated for part of the rows, as once, few or many counts, or as a class when the clone is expanded.

size,D,V,J,DNA,CDR3
NA,TRBD1,TRBV7-3,TRBJ2-2,TGTGCCAGCAGCTTAGGACAGGGGGCCGGGGAGCTGTTTTTT,CASSLGQGAGELFF
NA,TRBD1,TRBV6-6,TRBJ1-5,TGTGCCAGCAGTCCGCCAAGACAGGGGTCGGATCAGCCCCAGCATTTT,CASSPPRQGSDQPQHF
NA,TRBD2,TRBV5-4,TRBJ2-5,TGTGCCAGCAGCTTGGCGGTGACCGGGGGGGAGACCCAGTACTTC,CASSLAVTGGETQYF
NA,TRBD1,TRBV4-1,TRBJ1-2,TGCGCCAGCAGCCCGGGGACAGATTTCTATGGCTACACCTTC,CASSPGTDFYGYTF
NA,NA,TRBV27,TRBJ1-2,TGTGCCAGCAGTCCGAGACCAGGGAACCCGTATGGCTACACCTTC,CASSPRPGNPYGYTF
NA,NA,TRBV19,TRBJ2-3,TGTGCCAGTAGTATCCTGCGGGGGCTAACAGATACGCAGTATTTT,CASSILRGLTDTQYF
NA,TRBD1,TRBV2,TRBJ2-1,TGTGCCAGCAGTGAATTGACAGGGGGATTATACAATGAGCAGTTCTTC,CASSELTGGLYNEQFF
once,TRBD1,TRBV24-1,TRBJ1-2,TGTGCCACCAGTGATGGCGGACAGGCAAAAGACTACACCTTC,CATSDGGQAKDYTF
NA,TRBD1,TRBV28,TRBJ2-2,TGTGCCGGACAGGGGACCGGGGAGCTGTTTTTT,CAGQGTGELFF
NA,NA,TRBV19,TRBJ1-2,TGTGCCAGTAGTATACATCGCCAGTCGAGGGTATATGGCTACACCTTC,CASSIHRQSRVYGYTF
NA,TRBD2,TRBV6-4,TRBJ2-1,TGTGCCAGCAGTGAGGCGGGAGGAGCTAGTGAGCAGTTCTTC,CASSEAGGASEQFF
NA,NA,TRBV28,TRBJ1-5,TGTGCCAGCGGGTTGGGGGGTACGTCAAGCAATCAGCCCCAGCATTTT,CASGLGGTSSNQPQHF
NA,NA,TRBV6-5,TRBJ1-2,TGTGCCAGCAGTTACTCGAAGGCACAGGGAAATGGCTACACCTTC,CASSYSKAQGNGYTF
once,NA,TRBV29-1,TRBJ1-5,TGCAGCGTTGGTGCAGGGATCAATCAGCCCCAGCATTTT,CSVGAGINQPQHF
once,NA,TRBV9,TRBJ2-2,TGTGCCAGCAGCGTCCACAGCGGCGGGGAGCTGTTTTTT,CASSVHSGGELFF
NA,NA,TRBV6-2/TRBV6-3,TRBJ2-7,TGTGCCAGCAGTCCAAACAGGGTCTACGAGCAGTACTTC,CASSPNRVYEQYF
NA,NA,TRBV7-9,TRBJ2-1,TGTGCCAGCAGCTCAGGGGGCGGGAGGGCTTCCTACAATGAGCAGTTCTTC,CASSSGGGRASYNEQFF
NA,TRBD1,TRBV6-6,TRBJ2-1,TGTGCCAGCAGCGACCCCCGGACAGGGGTTGGTGAGCAGTTCTTC,CASSDPRTGVGEQFF
NA,NA,TRBV28,TRBJ2-5,TGTGCCAGCAGTCCGCTTGGGGGGTACCAAGAGACCCAGTACTTC,CASSPLGGYQETQYF
once,TRBD2,TRBV5-4,TRBJ2-5,TGTGCCAGCAGCTTGGCAGGTTTAGCGGGAGGCTCAAAGACCCAGTACTTC,CASSLAGLAGGSKTQYF
NA,NA,TRBV11-2,TRBJ1-3,TGTGCCAGCAGCGTGACAGGCTACTCTGGAAACACCATATATTTT,CASSVTGYSGNTIYF
NA,TRBD1,TRBV5-1,TRBJ2-6,TGCGCCAGCAGCTTGTGGCAGGGGGCGACTGGGGCCAACGTCCTGACTTTC,CASSLWQGATGANVLTF
NA,NA,TRBV6-2/TRBV6-3,TRBJ2-5,TGTGCCAGCAGTTACCTAGGACGGGAGGAGACCCAGTACTTC,CASSYLGREETQYF
NA,NA,TRBV7-2,TRBJ2-6,TGTGCCAGCAGCTTAGGGGGAGCAGATTACTCTGGGGCCAACGTCCTGACTTTC,CASSLGGADYSGANVLTF
once,NA,TRBV6-2/TRBV6-3,TRBJ2-7,TGTGCCAGCAGTTTCGATCCCCCGGTCTACGAGCAGTACTTC,CASSFDPPVYEQYF
NA,NA,TRBV9,TRBJ1-5,TGTGCCAGCAGCGTAGGGTCAGTTGGTCAGCCCCAGCATTTT,CASSVGSVGQPQHF
NA,TRBD2,TRBV5-8,TRBJ2-7,TGTGCCAGCAGCTTGGCGTTACTAGCGGGATCTTCCGAGCAGTACTTC,CASSLALLAGSSEQYF
NA,TRBD1,TRBV30,TRBJ2-7,TGTGCCTGGAGTGTACGGTTGGGACAGGGGGCGACTGGGCAGTACTTC,CAWSVRLGQGATGQYF
NA,TRBD1,TRBV10-3,TRBJ2-7,TGTGCCATCACCAACGGACAGGGGAGTAACGAGCAGTACTTC,CAITNGQGSNEQYF
NA,NA,TRBV5-6,TRBJ2-6,TGTGCCAGCAGCTTGGCCGGCGGGGGGGCCAACGTCCTGACTTTC,CASSLAGGGANVLTF
NA,TRBD2,TRBV9,TRBJ2-7,TGTGCCAGCAGCGTAGGTTCAGCGGGAGGCCCCTACGAGCAGTACTTC,CASSVGSAGGPYEQYF